This T cell receptor beta chain was recorded in a study of glioma-infiltrating T cells after dendritic cell vaccination. Turning to the study itself: Monocyte-derived dendritic cells, cultured 6 to 8 days with IL-4 and GM-CSF, were pulsed with autologous tumor lysate.

CDR1 and CDR2 from the germline V gene are SGHVS and FQNEAQ. V trimming: 6 bases; J trimming: 4 bases; junction bases outside the gene matches: 10. The CDR3 covers 16 residues. TCRB CDR3 was amplified from 2 ug genomic DNA or less. Amplification used 60 V beta primers and 13 J beta primers. Clones were sequenced by immunoSEQ multiplex PCR, and TCRdb holds only the in-frame ones, with some missing. The sample shows tens of thousands of clones, just under 85% of them seen only once. Time point indicated: after dendritic cell vaccination, including at tumor progression/relapse. In regard to this clone: Its target is not known.

Study-wide points: TCR clonality showed no direct relationship with survival.

The clonotype was recovered from a human donor with glioblastoma. Sequencing was performed on blood, taken after dendritic cell vaccination. V gene TRBV7-8 combines with J gene TRBJ2-2, with 8 bases identical to TRBD2. The CDR3 region is CASSLLAGLSTGELFF. The CDR3 bases are TGTGCCAGCAGTCTCCTAGCGGGCCTTAGCACCGGGGAGCTGTTTTTT.